Shown below are 26 T cell receptor beta chains from a single sample sequenced in a study of T-cell memory formation after mild COVID-19. One entry per CDR3 protein results from TCRdb running MiXCR on the 5' RACE reads. This repertoire shows about 400,000 distinct CDR3 sequences, 14% found once; its top ten account for approximately 20%. Sequenced input: PBMCs or a T cell subset sorted from them (not recorded which). The source of these receptors is a man aged 18-30 years who had mild COVID-19 (a few samples of this study predate the infection). Cell type and time point are not known.

The V call is TRBV7-9, the J call TRBJ2-1, with D perhaps matching TRBD2 (5 bases). Between the trimmed V and J ends, which lost 1 base and 4 bases, there was a span of 8 bases. The CDR3 sequence is 14 residues long. The germline gives CDR1 SEHNR, CDR2 FQNEAQ (reference sequence). The CDR3 spells CASSLERGYNEQFF. The CDR3 DNA reads as TGTGCCAGCAGCTTAGAACGCGGGTACAATGAGCAGTTCTTC. The entire variable domain, with the rest obtained from reference TRBV7-9 and TRBJ2-1, is as follows: DTGVSQNPRHKITKRGQNVTFRCDPISEHNRLYWYRQTLGQGPEFLTYFQNEAQLEKSRLLSDRFSAERPKGSFSTLEIQRTEQGDSAMYLCASSLERGYNEQFFGPGTRLTVL.

In its sample, this clonotype was seen a few times. This sequence joins TRBV6-5 and TRBJ2-1; D remains ambiguous. Germline CDR1 reads MNHEY; CDR2 reads SVGAGI. Trimming took off 0 bases at V and 0 bases at J, with 3 bases between the two ends. The CDR3 is 14 residues long. Here the CDR3 reads CASSYSPSYNEQFF. The DNA of the CDR3 is TGTGCCAGCAGTTACTCGCCCTCCTACAATGAGCAGTTCTTC.

This clonotype has only a few counts. The gene calls are TRBV19 and TRBJ2-1; D might be TRBD1 or TRBD2, each matching 6 bases. V was shortened by 0 bases and J by 5 bases, with 17 bases between the two germline ends. Germline CDR1 reads LNHDA; CDR2 reads SQIVND (reference sequence). This CDR3 region has 17 residues. CDR3 in amino acids: CASSIDNGGLPNNEQFF. Written as DNA, the CDR3 is TGTGCCAGTAGTATAGATAACGGGGGCCTACCTAACAATGAGCAGTTCTTC.

There are a few counts of this clonotype. The V and J genes are TRBV5-1 and TRBJ2-1; D unresolved. Germline V CDR1 and CDR2: SGHRS, YFSETQ. Trimming shortened V by 0 bases and J by 6 bases, and 10 bases separated the two germline ends. The CDR3 runs to 14 residues. This CDR3 is CASSLEPRGNEQFF. The DNA of the CDR3 is TGCGCCAGCAGCTTGGAACCCCGCGGCAATGAGCAGTTCTTC.

This clonotype was observed a handful of times. The chain recombines TRBV7-9 with TRBJ1-5; no definite D call. Germline loops: CDR1 SEHNR, CDR2 FQNEAQ (reference sequence). V was clipped by 5 bases and J by 4 bases, with 12 bases between them. There are 14 residues in the CDR3. The CDR3 DNA follows: TGTGCCAGCAGCCCGGAGGGCACGAATCAGCCCCAGCATTTT. It is translated as CASSPEGTNQPQHF.

The chain uses TRBV28 and TRBJ1-2, with 7 bases matching TRBD1. The CDR3 sequence is 13 residues long. CDR1 and CDR2 from the germline V gene are MDHEN and SYDVKM. Germline trimming cut 6 bases from V and 8 bases from J; bases unmatched to any gene: 9. CDR3 bases: TGTGCCAGCAGAATCCCAGGGGGTAAAGGCTACACCTTC. Translation gives CASRIPGGKGYTF.

The rearrangement joins TRBV3-1 to TRBJ2-3, with TRBD2 matching over 8 bases. The V gene end was trimmed by 3 bases and the J gene end by 0 bases; junction bases not matched to a gene: 8. This CDR3 is 17 amino acids long. Germline CDR1 is LGHDT and CDR2 is YNNKEL (reference sequence). CDR3 DNA: TGTGCCAGCAGCCAGTCTTGGCGGGGGGATAGCACAGATACGCAGTATTTT. Translation gives CASSQSWRGDSTDTQYF.

This chain connects TRBV3-1 to TRBJ1-4; no definite D call. CDR1 LGHDT and CDR2 YNNKEL come from the germline V gene (reference sequence). Trimming took off 0 bases at V and 12 bases at J, with 14 bases between the two ends. This CDR3 has 14 amino acids. CDR3 coding DNA: TGTGCCAGCAGCCAAGATTACGCGCTCGAGGAACTGTTTTTT. Translated: CASSQDYALEELFF.

Here the CDR3 reads CSAYTGTSGYEQYV. CDR3 bases: TGCAGTGCTTATACCGGGACTAGCGGTTACGAGCAGTACGTC. This rearrangement joins TRBV20-1 to TRBJ2-7; 11 nucleotides match TRBD2. The V gene's germline CDR1 is DFQATT and CDR2 SNEGSKA (reference sequence). This CDR3 contains 14 residues. V shed 5 bases, J shed 4 bases, and the junction held 7 bases outside the gene matches.

The rearrangement uses TRBV5-1 and TRBJ2-3; maybe TRBD1 (5 bases). Trimming pared 6 bases from V and 1 base from J, leaving 12 bases between. Per germline, CDR1 SGHRS and CDR2 YFSETQ. This CDR3 contains 14 residues. CDR3 in DNA: TGCGCCAGCACCCAGGGCCCGGGCACAGATACGCAGTATTTT. Protein: CASTQGPGTDTQYF.

The chain couples TRBV7-3 to TRBJ2-5; perhaps D is TRBD1 or TRBD2 (5 bases each). Germline V gene sequence: CDR1 SGHTA, CDR2 FQGTGA. Trimming stripped 5 bases from V and 5 bases from J, with 15 bases between. This CDR3 is built from 14 residues. For the CDR3, the DNA is TGTGCCAGCAGCCTCTCCGGGGCGCAGGAGACCCAGTACTTC. Translation gives CASSLSGAQETQYF. The whole variable domain, remainder taken from reference TRBV7-3 and TRBJ2-5, is GAGVSQTPSNKVTEKGKYVELRCDPISGHTALYWYRQSLGQGPEFLIYFQGTGAADDSGLPNDRFFAVRPEGSVSTLKIQRTERGDSAVYLCASSLSGAQETQYFGPGTRLLVL.

The table lists this clonotype with a few counts. The chain combines TRBV6-5 with TRBJ2-6, with 7 bases aligning to TRBD1. Germline CDR1 and CDR2: MNHEY and SVGAGI. V was pared by 7 bases and J by 2 bases, with 8 bases of the junction left unmatched. CDR3 size: 16 residues. The CDR3 DNA sequence: TGTGCCAGCACGCGCCGAGGGGGCGCTGGGGCCAACGTCCTGACTTTC. Its protein product is CASTRRGGAGANVLTF.

The chain joins TRBV27 to TRBJ1-1; 9 bases agree with TRBD1. The junction had 4 bases not matched to a gene; V was cut back by 6 bases and J by 5 bases. Germline V lookup: CDR1 MNHEY, CDR2 SMNVEV (reference sequence). This CDR3 is built from 13 residues. In DNA, the CDR3 is TGTGCCAGCAGATGGACAGGGGTTACTGAAGCTTTCTTT. Its translation: CASRWTGVTEAFF.

The chain links TRBV7-3 to TRBJ2-1; 7 nucleotides agree with TRBD2. Germline V gives CDR1 SGHTA, CDR2 FQGTGA. Trimming removed 1 base from V and 7 bases from J; junction bases left unmatched: 7. This CDR3 spans 15 amino acids. CDR3 nucleotides: TGTGCCAGCAGCTTAAGGGTAGCGGGCGGGAATGAGCAGTTCTTC. This gives the protein CASSLRVAGGNEQFF. Together with reference TRBV7-3 and TRBJ2-1, the CDR3 gives the full variable domain: GAGVSQTPSNKVTEKGKYVELRCDPISGHTALYWYRQSLGQGPEFLIYFQGTGAADDSGLPNDRFFAVRPEGSVSTLKIQRTERGDSAVYLCASSLRVAGGNEQFFGPGTRLTVL.

This clonotype was counted only a few times. The junction does not match germline at one end; this may be a read error. The rearrangement joins TRBV7-9 to TRBJ2-2; D call uncertain. This CDR3 has 12 amino acids. The germline V gene has CDR1 SEHNR and CDR2 FQNEAQ (reference sequence). Here the CDR3 DNA reads TGTGCCAGCAGCGCGAACGCCGGGGAGCTGTTTTTT. It encodes CASSANAGELFF.

The gene calls are TRBV4-1 and TRBJ1-5; D unclear. Deletions cut 0 bases from V and 1 base from J, with 13 bases between. The germline gives CDR1 MGHRA, CDR2 YSYEKL. This CDR3 has 17 residues. CDR3 sequence: CASSQDLGPASNQPQHF. The CDR3 DNA follows: TGCGCCAGCAGCCAAGACCTCGGGCCTGCGAGCAATCAGCCCCAGCATTTT.

This clonotype was detected a few times. This chain uses TRBV5-5 with TRBJ1-1, with D tentatively TRBD1 (5 bases). CDR1 and CDR2 from the germline V gene are SGHKS and YYEKEE (reference sequence). Trimming pared 7 bases from V and 0 bases from J, leaving 10 bases between. The CDR3 is 13 amino acids. As DNA, the CDR3 is TGTGCCAGCGGGGCAAACTTGAACACTGAAGCTTTCTTT. Amino acid sequence: CASGANLNTEAFF.

The chain combines TRBV28 with TRBJ1-1, with D tentatively TRBD1 (5 bases). The CDR3 is made up of 12 amino acids. V was pared by 10 bases and J by 4 bases, with 13 bases between. Germline V lookup: CDR1 MDHEN, CDR2 SYDVKM. CDR3 DNA: TGTGCCACCTGGGGCGGATTCACTGAAGCTTTCTTT. It encodes CATWGGFTEAFF.

The chain recombines TRBV6-2 or TRBV6-3 with TRBJ2-7; D is unclear. The germline V and J ends were trimmed by 4 bases and 6 bases, with 7 bases remaining between them. Germline assignment: CDR1 MNHEY and CDR2 SVGEGT. CDR3 length equals 11 residues. The CDR3 coding sequence is TGTGCCAGCAGTTTTGACCTCGAGCAGTACTTC. Translating it yields CASSFDLEQYF.

The J gene is TRBJ2-7, the V gene TRBV27, with 8 bases fitting TRBD2. Germline V gives CDR1 MNHEY, CDR2 SMNVEV (reference sequence). J was trimmed by 5 bases and V by 6 bases; bases with no gene match: 9. The CDR3 runs 14 residues. The CDR3 here is CASRQRGGINEQYV. The CDR3 DNA sequence: TGTGCCAGCAGGCAGCGCGGGGGGATCAACGAGCAGTACGTC.

This clonotype was counted a few times. In DNA form, the CDR3 reads TGTGCCAGCAGCCAAGATGGGACAGGTTATAGCAATCAGCCCCAGCATTTT. Translation gives CASSQDGTGYSNQPQHF. This chain links TRBV3-1 with TRBJ1-5, with 8 bases that match TRBD1. The V gene end was trimmed by 0 bases and the J gene end by 0 bases; junction bases not matched to a gene: 4. This CDR3 has 17 amino acids. The germline V gene encodes CDR1 LGHDT and CDR2 YNNKEL (reference sequence).

This sequence joins TRBV19 and TRBJ1-2, with no clear D. The CDR3 loop spans 16 amino acids. V lost 4 bases to trimming and J lost 1 base, with 16 bases between them. CDR1 and CDR2 (germline): LNHDA, SQIVND (reference sequence). Here the CDR3 reads CASSTRGGLLNYGYTF. CDR3 nucleotides: TGTGCCAGTAGTACCCGCGGCGGACTTCTTAACTATGGCTACACCTTC. Combining the CDR3 with reference TRBV19 and TRBJ1-2 gives the whole variable domain DGGITQSPKYLFRKEGQNVTLSCEQNLNHDAMYWYRQDPGQGLRLIYYSQIVNDFQKGDIAEGYSVSREKKESFPLTVTSAQKNPTAFYLCASSTRGGLLNYGYTFGSGTRLTVV.

The chain carries TRBV20-1 and TRBJ2-7; D gene ambiguous. The germline gives CDR1 DFQATT, CDR2 SNEGSKA (reference sequence). The V gene lost 0 bases and the J gene lost 1 base, with 13 bases spanning the gap. The CDR3 length is 15 residues. The CDR3 coding sequence is TGCAGTGCTAGAGATCCTAAGGTAGGGTCCTACGAGCAGTACGTC. Amino acids: CSARDPKVGSYEQYV.

The CDR3 nucleotides are TGTGCCAGCAGCTTAGGTCGGACGGTTAGCTCCCCTAACTATGGCTACACCTTC. Protein product: CASSLGRTVSSPNYGYTF. The V gene is TRBV7-9, the J gene TRBJ1-2, with D unclear. This CDR3 has 18 amino acids. Deletions cut 1 base from V and 0 bases from J, with 18 bases between. From germline, CDR1 is SEHNR and CDR2 FQNEAQ (reference sequence).

This clonotype came up a few times. This chain uses TRBV3-1 with TRBJ2-7; D ambiguous. Per the germline V gene, CDR1 is LGHDT and CDR2 is YNNKEL (reference sequence). The CDR3 sequence is 17 residues long. The V gene lost 0 bases and the J gene lost 0 bases, with 15 bases spanning the gap. CDR3 protein: CASSQDISGISSYEQYF. The CDR3 DNA is TGTGCCAGCAGCCAAGATATTTCAGGTATAAGCTCCTACGAGCAGTACTTC.

This clonotype has ten or more counts. The genes are TRBV7-2 and TRBJ1-2; D is ambiguous. This CDR3 is 12 amino acids long. V dropped 3 bases and J dropped 0 bases, with 2 bases sitting between them. The germline gives CDR1 SGHTA, CDR2 FQGNSA. CDR3 residues: CASSFTNYGYTF. The CDR3 region has the DNA TGTGCCAGCAGCTTTACTAACTATGGCTACACCTTC.